Listed below are T cell receptor beta chains from one sample, sequenced in a study of Graves' ophthalmopathy and Graves' hyperthyroidism. TCRdb independently ran MiXCR on the multiplex PCR reads; one entry per CDR3 protein. The sample holds roughly 300,000 distinct CDR3 sequences, 15% to 20% seen once. Sample: peripheral blood. All receptors come from an adult man with Graves' ophthalmopathy. CDR3s include the opening cysteine and the closing phenylalanine or tryptophan. The D gene is left open where the match is weak. A clone size is listed for some rows: how often the clone was seen (once, few, many), or a class if it is expanded.

>-|TRBV11-1|TRBJ1-1|many
TGTGCCAGCAGCTCCGGCCTACACCCGGACACTGAAGCTTTCTTT
CASSSGLHPDTEAFF
>TRBD1|TRBV6-2/TRBV6-3|TRBJ1-2|many
TGTGCCAGCAGAAACCCGGGACAGAGTACCTATGGCTACACCTTC
CASRNPGQSTYGYTF
>TRBD1|TRBV20-1|TRBJ1-6|many
TGCAGTGCTAGAGATGTCCGGGACAGGGGTTTATCCTATAATTCACCCCTCCACTTT
CSARDVRDRGLSYNSPLHF
>TRBD2|TRBV28|TRBJ2-7|-
TGTGCCAGCAGTTTATCTGCGGGAGGGCCTTACGAGCAGTACTTC
CASSLSAGGPYEQYF
>-|TRBV7-6|TRBJ2-2|many
TGTGCCAGCAGCTTAGGAAAAACCGGGGAGCTGTTTTTT
CASSLGKTGELFF
>TRBD2|TRBV4-2|TRBJ2-2|-
TGTGCCAGCAGCCAAGGGAACTGGCGGGAGTCTCCCGGGGAGCTGTTTTTT
CASSQGNWRESPGELFF
>TRBD2|TRBV6-1|TRBJ2-7|many
TGTGCCAGCACCAAAGCCCGACTAGCGGGTACCCACGAGCAGTACTTC
CASTKARLAGTHEQYF
>TRBD1|TRBV6-5|TRBJ1-2|many
TGTGCCAGCAGTAGGGACAGGGATAACTATGGCTACACCTTC
CASSRDRDNYGYTF
>-|TRBV6-1|TRBJ2-4|few
TGTGCCAGCAAGACAAGGGGGGGGGTCGTCAACATTCAGTACTTC
CASKTRGGVVNIQYF
>TRBD1|TRBV7-8|TRBJ1-3|many
TGTGCCAGCAGCTTTCGGACAGGGGGCTCTGGAAACACCATATATTTT
CASSFRTGGSGNTIYF
>-|TRBV28|TRBJ1-2|many
TGTGCCAGCGGGACGGACGGCTCGAGACGGGGGCAGAGTGGCTACACCTTC
CASGTDGSRRGQSGYTF
>TRBD2|TRBV20-1|TRBJ2-2|many
TGCAGTGCTAGAGCTGCGACTAGCCCCACCGGGGAGCTGTTTTTT
CSARAATSPTGELFF
>-|TRBV5-1|TRBJ1-1|many
TGCGCCAGCAGCTTGGAGGTCAGGCACCTGAACACTGAAGCTTTCTTT
CASSLEVRHLNTEAFF
>-|TRBV19|TRBJ2-6|many
TGTGCCAGTAGTTCCCAAGGTGAACCTGGGGCCAACGTCCTGACTTTC
CASSSQGEPGANVLTF
>TRBD2|TRBV7-6|TRBJ2-2|many
TGTGCCAGCAGTCTAAGCGGGAGGCTCGGGGAGCTGTTTTTT
CASSLSGRLGELFF
>TRBD2|TRBV30|TRBJ2-7|many
TGTGCCTGGAATAAGCGGGAGGACTACTACGAGCAGTACTTC
CAWNKREDYYEQYF
>-|TRBV3-1|TRBJ2-7|many
TGTGCCAGCAGCCATTTACAGGGAGACTACGAGCAGTACTTC
CASSHLQGDYEQYF
>-|TRBV11-3|TRBJ1-1|many
TGTGCCAGCAGCTTAGAAGGTAATGAAGCTTTCTTT
CASSLEGNEAFF
>TRBD2|TRBV7-2|TRBJ2-7|-
TGTGCCAGCAGCTTAGCGCCGGGAGGCGCCTACGAGCAGTACTTC
CASSLAPGGAYEQYF
>-|TRBV5-1|TRBJ2-3|many
TGCGCCAGCAGAAAACTAGAGGACACAGATACGCAGTATTTT
CASRKLEDTDTQYF
>-|TRBV10-1|TRBJ1-1|many
TGCGCCAGCAGTGAGACTTCAGGGAACACTGAAGCTTTCTTT
CASSETSGNTEAFF
>-|TRBV4-1|TRBJ2-5|many
TGCGCCAGCAGCCAAGACCCTGTGTACCAAGAGACCCAGTACTTC
CASSQDPVYQETQYF
>-|TRBV6-5|TRBJ1-2|many
TGTGCCAGCAGTTACTCGAATAGGGCTGGGTATGGCTACACCTTC
CASSYSNRAGYGYTF
>-|TRBV20-1|TRBJ2-5|many
TGCAGTGCTAGAGGGGGCCCAGCAGAGACCCAGTACTTC
CSARGGPAETQYF
>TRBD2|TRBV3-1|TRBJ2-3|many
TGTGCCAGCAGCCATATCGGGACTATCAGAACAGATACGCAGTATTTT
CASSHIGTIRTDTQYF
>-|TRBV4-1|TRBJ1-2|many
TGCGCCAGCAGCCAAGATCCGGGGAGGAATGGCTACACCTTC
CASSQDPGRNGYTF
>-|TRBV29-1|TRBJ1-1|many
TGCAGCGTTGAACAGGGGAAAGGGAACACTGAAGCTTTCTTT
CSVEQGKGNTEAFF
>-|TRBV12-3/TRBV12-4|TRBJ2-5|-
TGTGCCAGCAGGGGACCCTGGGAAGAGACCCAGTACTTC
CASRGPWEETQYF
>-|TRBV19|TRBJ1-5|many
TGTGCCAGTGCGTCTCTCCAGGGAGGGAGCAATCAGCCCCAGCATTTT
CASASLQGGSNQPQHF
>TRBD1|TRBV28|TRBJ1-5|many
TGTGCCAGCAGTCGGACAGGAACAAATCAGCCCCAGCATTTT
CASSRTGTNQPQHF
>-|TRBV19|TRBJ2-7|many
TGTGCCAGTAGTCCGCAGGGACGGGACGTCACCTCCGAGCAGTACTTC
CASSPQGRDVTSEQYF
>TRBD2|TRBV12-3/TRBV12-4|TRBJ2-7|many
TGTGCCAGCAGTTCCCGGGGGGGGAACTACGAGCAGTACTTC
CASSSRGGNYEQYF
>-|TRBV30|TRBJ2-6|few
TGTGCCTGGAGCCCTGGCGGGTCTGGGGCCAGCGTCCTGACTTTC
CAWSPGGSGASVLTF
>TRBD1|TRBV6-5|TRBJ2-7|many
TGTGCCAGCAGTTATGCTAGGACAGGGGGTTTCAACGAGCAGTACTTC
CASSYARTGGFNEQYF
>-|TRBV6-1|TRBJ1-5|many
TGTGCCAGCAGTGTAGAGAGAAATAGCAATCAGCCCCAGCATTTT
CASSVERNSNQPQHF
>TRBD1|TRBV6-5|TRBJ1-2|many
TGTGCCAGCAGTTACTCGACAGGGATCTATGGCTACACCTTC
CASSYSTGIYGYTF
>TRBD2|TRBV6-2/TRBV6-3|TRBJ2-5|-
TGTGCCAGCATATCAGGGACTAGCGGGAGGGCCTCCCAAGAGACCCAGTACTTC
CASISGTSGRASQETQYF
>-|TRBV30|TRBJ2-2|many
TGTGCCTGGAGTTCAGGGGGGACCGGGGAGCTGTTTTTT
CAWSSGGTGELFF
>-|TRBV12-3/TRBV12-4|TRBJ2-2|many
TGTGCCAGCAGTTCGATAGCAGGGGAGCTGTTTTTT
CASSSIAGELFF
>-|TRBV5-4|TRBJ1-1|many
TGTGCCAGCAGCTTGAGTGCGACTTCGAACACTGAAGCTTTCTTT
CASSLSATSNTEAFF
>-|TRBV6-5|TRBJ1-2|many
TGTGCCAGCAGTTACTGGGACAAGAGCGGCTATGGCTACACCTTC
CASSYWDKSGYGYTF
>-|TRBV20-1|TRBJ2-6|many
TGCAGTGCTAAAGGGATTGGCCTAGGAGCTGGGGCCAACGTCCTGACTTTC
CSAKGIGLGAGANVLTF
>TRBD2|TRBV20-1|TRBJ2-7|few
TGCAGTGCTAGAGATGCCTTGCTAGCGGGAGGGCTGCTGGGCCAATCCTACGAGCAGTACTTC
CSARDALLAGGLLGQSYEQYF
>-|TRBV7-2|TRBJ2-7|many
TGTGCCAGCAGCTTAGGACGACAGTCCTACGAGCAGTACTTC
CASSLGRQSYEQYF
>-|TRBV6-5|TRBJ2-7|many
TGTGCCAGCAGCCGAACCAACTCCTACGGGCAGTACTTC
CASSRTNSYGQYF
>-|TRBV4-2|TRBJ1-1|few
TGTGCCAGCAGCCAAGTATCTATGGGGGGGAACACTGAAGCTTTCTTT
CASSQVSMGGNTEAFF
>-|TRBV6-1|TRBJ1-1|many
TGTGCCAGCTCGCGAACGGCGATGAACACTGAAGCTTTCTTT
CASSRTAMNTEAFF
>-|TRBV6-1|TRBJ2-2|many
TGTGCCAGCACCATAGGGACAACAAACACCGGGGAGCTGTTTTTT
CASTIGTTNTGELFF
>-|TRBV6-5|TRBJ1-2|many
TGTGCCAGCAGTACTGGGCCCAACTATGGCTACACCTTC
CASSTGPNYGYTF
>-|TRBV27|TRBJ1-1|many
TGTGCCAGCAGTTTTCGGAGAACGGGGTTCTCGGACACTGAAGCTTTCTTT
CASSFRRTGFSDTEAFF
>TRBD1|TRBV30|TRBJ1-2|many
TGTGCCTGGCCCGACAACTACAGGGGTGGCTACACCTTC
CAWPDNYRGGYTF
>-|TRBV29-1|TRBJ2-7|many
TGCAGCGTAGGGGATAGTGGATCCTACGAGCAGTACTTC
CSVGDSGSYEQYF